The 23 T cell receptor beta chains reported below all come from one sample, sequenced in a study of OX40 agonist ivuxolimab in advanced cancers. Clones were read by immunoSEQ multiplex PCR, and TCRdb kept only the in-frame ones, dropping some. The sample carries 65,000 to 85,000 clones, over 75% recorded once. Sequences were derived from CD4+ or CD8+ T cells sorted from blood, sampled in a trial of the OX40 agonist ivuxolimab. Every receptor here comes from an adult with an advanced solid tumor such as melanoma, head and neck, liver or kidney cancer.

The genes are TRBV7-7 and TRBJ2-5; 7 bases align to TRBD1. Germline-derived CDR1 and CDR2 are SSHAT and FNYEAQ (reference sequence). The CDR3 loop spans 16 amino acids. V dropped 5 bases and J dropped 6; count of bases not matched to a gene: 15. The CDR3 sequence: CASSRYPPSGQQTQYF. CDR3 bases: TGTGCCAGCAGCCGATACCCCCCCTCGGGACAGCAGACCCAGTACTTC.

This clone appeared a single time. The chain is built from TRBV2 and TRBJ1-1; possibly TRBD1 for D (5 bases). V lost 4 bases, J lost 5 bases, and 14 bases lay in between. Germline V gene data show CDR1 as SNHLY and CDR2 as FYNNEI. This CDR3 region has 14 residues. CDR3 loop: CASSVRDRGTEAFF. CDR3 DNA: TGTGCCAGCAGTGTAAGGGATAGGGGAACTGAAGCTTTCTTT.

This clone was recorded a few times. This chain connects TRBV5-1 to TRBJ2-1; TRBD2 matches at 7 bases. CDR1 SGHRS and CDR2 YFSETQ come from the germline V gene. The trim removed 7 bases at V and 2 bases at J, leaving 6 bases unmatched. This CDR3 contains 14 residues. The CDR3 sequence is CASCREATYNEQFF. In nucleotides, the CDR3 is TGCGCCAGCTGCCGGGAGGCTACCTACAATGAGCAGTTCTTC. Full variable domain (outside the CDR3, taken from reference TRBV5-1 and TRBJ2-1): KAGVTQTPRYLIKTRGQQVTLSCSPISGHRSVSWYQQTPGQGLQFLFEYFSETQRNKGNFPGRFSGRQFSNSRSEMNVSTLELGDSALYLCASCREATYNEQFFGPGTRLTVL.

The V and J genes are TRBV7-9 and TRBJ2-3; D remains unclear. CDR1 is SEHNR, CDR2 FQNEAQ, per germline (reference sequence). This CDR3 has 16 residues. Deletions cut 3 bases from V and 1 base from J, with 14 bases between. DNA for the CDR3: TGTGCCAGCAGCTTGATGGCGGTTCGGGGCACAGATACGCAGTATTTT. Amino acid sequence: CASSLMAVRGTDTQYF.

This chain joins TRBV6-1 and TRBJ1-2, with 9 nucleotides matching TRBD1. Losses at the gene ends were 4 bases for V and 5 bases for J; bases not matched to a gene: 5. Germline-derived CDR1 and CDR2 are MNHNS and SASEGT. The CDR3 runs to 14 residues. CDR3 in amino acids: CASSGTGAYYGYTF. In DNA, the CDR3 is TGTGCCAGCAGTGGGACAGGGGCTTATTATGGCTACACCTTC.

CDR3 region: CASSPTWGSQYF. The CDR3, as DNA: TGTGCCAGCAGCCCCACATGGGGCTCGCAGTACTTC. V gene TRBV9 combines with J gene TRBJ2-7; TRBD1 might be the D (5 bases). Germline CDR1 is SGDLS and CDR2 is YYNGEE. Between the trimmed V and J ends, which lost 4 bases and 9 bases, there was a span of 14 bases. This CDR3 is 12 amino acids long.

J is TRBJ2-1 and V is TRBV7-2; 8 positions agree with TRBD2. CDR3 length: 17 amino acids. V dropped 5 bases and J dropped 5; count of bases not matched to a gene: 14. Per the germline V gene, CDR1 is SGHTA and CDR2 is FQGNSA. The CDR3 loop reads CASSPPRLAGRDNEQFF. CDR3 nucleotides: TGTGCCAGCAGCCCGCCTCGGCTAGCGGGCCGTGACAATGAGCAGTTCTTC.

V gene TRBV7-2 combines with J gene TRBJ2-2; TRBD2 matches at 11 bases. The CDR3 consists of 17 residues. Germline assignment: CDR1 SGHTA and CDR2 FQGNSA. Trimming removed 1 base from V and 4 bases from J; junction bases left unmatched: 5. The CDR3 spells CASSLDILAGATGELFF. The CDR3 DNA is TGTGCCAGCAGCTTAGATATACTAGCGGGGGCCACCGGGGAGCTGTTTTTT.

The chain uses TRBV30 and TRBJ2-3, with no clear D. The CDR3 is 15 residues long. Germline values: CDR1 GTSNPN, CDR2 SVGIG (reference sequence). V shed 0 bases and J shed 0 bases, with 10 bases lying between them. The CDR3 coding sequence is TGTGCCTGGAGTGTGGCGGCTGGGAGCACAGATACGCAGTATTTT. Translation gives CAWSVAAGSTDTQYF. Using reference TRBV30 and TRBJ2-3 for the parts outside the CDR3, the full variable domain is SQTIHQWPATLVQPVGSPLSLECTVEGTSNPNLYWYRQAAGRGLQLLFYSVGIGQISSEVPQNLSASRPQDRQFILSSKKLLLSDSGFYLCAWSVAAGSTDTQYFGPGTRLTVL.

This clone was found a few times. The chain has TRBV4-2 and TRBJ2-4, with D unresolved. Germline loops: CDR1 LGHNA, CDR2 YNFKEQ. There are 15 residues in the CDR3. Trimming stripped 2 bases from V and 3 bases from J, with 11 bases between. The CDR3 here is CASSQLSGGKNIQYF. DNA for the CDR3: TGTGCCAGCAGCCAACTTAGTGGTGGCAAAAACATTCAGTACTTC.

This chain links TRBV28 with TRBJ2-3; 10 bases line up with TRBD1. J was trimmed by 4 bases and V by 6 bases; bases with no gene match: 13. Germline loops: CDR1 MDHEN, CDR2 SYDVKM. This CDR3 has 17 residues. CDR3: CASRGTGAVQNPDTQYF. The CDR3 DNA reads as TGTGCCAGCAGGGGGACAGGGGCTGTTCAAAACCCAGATACGCAGTATTTT.

The CDR3 reads CASSEASGSGNEQFF. The CDR3 DNA sequence: TGTGCCAGCAGTGAAGCTAGCGGGAGCGGCAATGAGCAGTTCTTC. The V and J genes are TRBV25-1 and TRBJ2-1; TRBD2 aligns across 10 bases. CDR3 size: 15 residues. Germline values: CDR1 MGHDK, CDR2 SYGVNS. The V and J ends lost 2 bases and 6 bases, in that order; junction bases with no gene match: 4.

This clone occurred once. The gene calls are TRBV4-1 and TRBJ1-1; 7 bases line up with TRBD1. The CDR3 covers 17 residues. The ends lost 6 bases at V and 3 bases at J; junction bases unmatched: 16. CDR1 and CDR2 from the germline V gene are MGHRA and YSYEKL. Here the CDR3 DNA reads TGCGCCAGCAGGCCAAGGATGGTCGGGACAGTGGACACTGAAGCTTTCTTT. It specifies CASRPRMVGTVDTEAFF.

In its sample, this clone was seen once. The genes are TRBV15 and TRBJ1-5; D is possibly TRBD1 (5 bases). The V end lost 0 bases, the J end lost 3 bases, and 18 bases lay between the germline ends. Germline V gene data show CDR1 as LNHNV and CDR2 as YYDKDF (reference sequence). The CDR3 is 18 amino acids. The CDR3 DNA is TGTGCCACCAGCAGAGATAGGGCAGGGTGGTCCCACAATCAGCCCCAGCATTTT. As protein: CATSRDRAGWSHNQPQHF.

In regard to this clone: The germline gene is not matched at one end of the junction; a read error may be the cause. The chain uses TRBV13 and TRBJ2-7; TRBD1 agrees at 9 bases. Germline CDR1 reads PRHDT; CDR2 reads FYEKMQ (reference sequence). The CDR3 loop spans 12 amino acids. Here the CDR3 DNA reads TGTGCCAGCAGCTTGTTGTATTGGGACAGGGTCTTC. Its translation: CASSLLYWDRVF.

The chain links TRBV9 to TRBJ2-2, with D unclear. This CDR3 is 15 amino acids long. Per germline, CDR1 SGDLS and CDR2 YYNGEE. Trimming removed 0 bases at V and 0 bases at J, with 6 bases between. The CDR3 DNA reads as TGTGCCAGCAGCGTAGGGGCAACGAACACCGGGGAGCTGTTTTTT. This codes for CASSVGATNTGELFF.

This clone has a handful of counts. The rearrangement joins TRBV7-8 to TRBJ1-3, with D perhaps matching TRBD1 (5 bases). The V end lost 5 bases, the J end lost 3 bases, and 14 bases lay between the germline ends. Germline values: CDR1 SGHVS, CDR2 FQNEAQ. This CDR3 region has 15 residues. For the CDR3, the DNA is TGTGCCAGCAGCCTAATGGGGGACGGTGGAAACACCATATATTTT. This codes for CASSLMGDGGNTIYF.

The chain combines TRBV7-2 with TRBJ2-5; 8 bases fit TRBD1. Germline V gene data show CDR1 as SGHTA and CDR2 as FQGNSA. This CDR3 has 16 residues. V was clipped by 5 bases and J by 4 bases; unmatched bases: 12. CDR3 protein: CASSISRTGRRETQYF. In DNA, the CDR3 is TGTGCCAGCAGCATTTCGCGGACAGGGAGGAGAGAGACCCAGTACTTC. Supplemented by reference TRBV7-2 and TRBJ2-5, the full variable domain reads GAGVSQSPSNKVTEKGKDVELRCDPISGHTALYWYRQSLGQGLEFLIYFQGNSAPDKSGLPSDRFSAERTGGSVSTLTIQRTQQEDSAVYLCASSISRTGRRETQYFGPGTRLLVL.

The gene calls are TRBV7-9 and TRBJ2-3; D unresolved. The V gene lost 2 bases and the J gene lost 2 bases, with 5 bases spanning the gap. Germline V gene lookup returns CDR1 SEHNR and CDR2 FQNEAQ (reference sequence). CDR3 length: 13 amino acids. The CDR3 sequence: CASSLRPTDTQYF. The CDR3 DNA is TGTGCCAGCAGCTTAAGGCCCACAGATACGCAGTATTTT.

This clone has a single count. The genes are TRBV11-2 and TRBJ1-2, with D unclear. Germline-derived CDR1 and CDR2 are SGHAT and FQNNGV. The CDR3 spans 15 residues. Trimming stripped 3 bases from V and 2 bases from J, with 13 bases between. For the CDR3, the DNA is TGTGCCAGCAGCTTTTACCCCGGGTGGAACTATGGCTACACCTTC. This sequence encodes CASSFYPGWNYGYTF.

The chain's CDR3 is CAISDQGKGIEAFF. In DNA, the CDR3 is TGTGCCATCTCAGACCAGGGTAAGGGGATTGAAGCTTTCTTT. The chain links TRBV21-1 to TRBJ1-1; TRBD1 was called by the table and not checked on the DNA. TRBV21-1 is an annotated pseudogene. CDR3 size: 14 residues.

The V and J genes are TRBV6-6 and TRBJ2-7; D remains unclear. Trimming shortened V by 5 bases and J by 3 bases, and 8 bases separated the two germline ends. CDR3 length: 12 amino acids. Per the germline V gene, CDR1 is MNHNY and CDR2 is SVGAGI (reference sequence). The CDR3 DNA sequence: TGTGCCAGCAGTGGTGGTTACTACGAGCAGTACTTC. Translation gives CASSGGYYEQYF.

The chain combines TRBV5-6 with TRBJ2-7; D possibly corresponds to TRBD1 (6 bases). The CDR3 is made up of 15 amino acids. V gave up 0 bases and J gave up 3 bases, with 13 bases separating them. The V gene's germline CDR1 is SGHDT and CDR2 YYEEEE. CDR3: CASSLVGGPLYEQYF. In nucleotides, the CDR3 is TGTGCCAGCAGCTTGGTAGGGGGTCCCCTCTACGAGCAGTACTTC.